The 23 T cell receptor beta chains below all came from one sample that was sequenced in a study of blood T cells in healthy people across ages. Through a sample-barcoded 5' primer and a J-beta primer mix, a second PCR was run for roughly 6 to 11 cycles. MiXCR was run by TCRdb on the 5' RACE reads, yielding one entry per CDR3 protein. The sample lists over a million distinct CDR3 sequences, approximately 26% occurring once. This sample was shared with a second study, whose subject was T cells of mothers and their children.

The specimen sequenced was blood. The receptors originated from a girl aged 2-10 years in good health.

In the case of this clonotype: Without the conserved terminal phenylalanine or tryptophan, this CDR3 likely stems from a read error. The rearrangement joins TRBV6-2 or TRBV6-3 to TRBJ2-5; D is possibly TRBD2 (6 bases). V was shortened by 6 bases and J by 4 bases, with 18 bases between the two germline ends. In germline, CDR1 is MNHEY, CDR2 SVGEGT. The CDR3 consists of 15 residues. This CDR3 is CASSPGRGERETQYL. The CDR3, as DNA: TGTGCCAGCAGCCCCGGGCGCGGGGAAAGAGAGACCCAGTACCTC.

The chain has TRBV6-2 or TRBV6-3 and TRBJ1-1; D remains unclear. The germline gives CDR1 MNHEY, CDR2 SVGEGT. This CDR3 contains 14 residues. CDR3 sequence: CATSPVGMNTEAFF. In nucleotides, the CDR3 is TGTGCTACCTCCCCGGTAGGCATGAACACTGAAGCTTTCTTT.

V usage is TRBV20-1 and J usage is TRBJ2-1; TRBD2 might be the D (6 bases). The V end lost 2 bases, the J end lost 9 bases, and 14 bases lay between the germline ends. The CDR3 sequence is 13 residues long. Germline assignment: CDR1 DFQATT and CDR2 SNEGSKA (reference sequence). The CDR3: CSARHGSGVEQFF. The CDR3 coding sequence is TGCAGTGCTAGACACGGGTCGGGGGTTGAGCAGTTCTTC.

This clonotype occurred a few times. The rearrangement uses TRBV12-5 and TRBJ1-5; D is ambiguous. Trimming removed 1 base from V and 0 bases from J, with 7 bases in between. CDR3 length: 15 residues. Germline V gives CDR1 LGHNT, CDR2 FRNRAP. The CDR3 spells CASGLASLSNQPQHF. The DNA of the CDR3 is TGTGCTAGTGGTTTGGCCAGCCTTAGCAATCAGCCCCAGCATTTT.

This chain joins TRBV28 and TRBJ2-5; 14 bases line up with TRBD2. Per the germline V gene, CDR1 is MDHEN and CDR2 is SYDVKM. The trim removed 8 bases at V and 13 bases at J, leaving 18 bases unmatched. This CDR3 region has 16 residues. The CDR3 region is CASRQGLAGGPPILYF. CDR3 in DNA: TGTGCCAGCCGCCAAGGACTAGCGGGAGGCCCCCCGATATTGTACTTC. The complete variable domain, with remaining parts taken from reference TRBV28 and TRBJ2-5, reads DVKVTQSSRYLVKRTGEKVFLECVQDMDHENMFWYRQDPGLGLRLIYFSYDVKMKEKGDIPEGYSVSREKKERFSLILESASTNQTSMYLCASRQGLAGGPPILYFGPGTRLLVL.

Only a few counts were recorded for this clonotype. The V call is TRBV28, the J call TRBJ1-5; D is possibly TRBD1 (5 bases). V was trimmed by 6 bases and J by 5 bases, leaving 11 bases between them. CDR3 length equals 13 residues. Germline V lookup: CDR1 MDHEN, CDR2 SYDVKM. CDR3 protein: CASRGLWDQPQHF. DNA of the CDR3: TGTGCCAGCAGGGGACTGTGGGATCAGCCCCAGCATTTT.

This clonotype was counted only a few times. The rearrangement links TRBV29-1 to TRBJ1-4, with 7 bases aligning to TRBD1. V shed 6 bases and J 3 bases; nucleotides not matched to a gene: 4. CDR1 is SQVTM, CDR2 ANQGSEA, per germline. The CDR3 covers 13 residues. This chain's CDR3 is CSVIQGSNEKLFF. The CDR3 DNA sequence: TGCAGCGTGATACAGGGGTCTAATGAAAAACTGTTTTTT.

This clonotype was found a few times. This chain connects TRBV29-1 to TRBJ2-7; no definite D call. V gave up 4 bases and J gave up 6 bases, with 16 bases separating them. The CDR3 loop spans 13 amino acids. Germline loops: CDR1 SQVTM, CDR2 ANQGSEA. CDR3 region: CSVVEGNVVEQYF. CDR3 nucleotides: TGCAGCGTTGTTGAAGGGAACGTGGTCGAGCAGTACTTC.

This clonotype occurred a few times. V and J are TRBV29-1 and TRBJ2-7; weak D call: TRBD1 (6 bases). V dropped 4 bases and J dropped 6 bases, with 19 bases sitting between them. CDR1 is SQVTM and CDR2 is ANQGSEA in the germline V gene. The CDR3 sequence is 14 residues long. The CDR3 sequence is CSVVSRTDISEQYF. CDR3 nucleotides: TGCAGCGTTGTTTCCCGGACAGACATCTCCGAGCAGTACTTC.

This rearrangement joins TRBV4-2 to TRBJ2-5; the match to TRBD2 covers 10 bases. The trim removed 3 bases at V and 3 bases at J, leaving 7 bases unmatched. CDR3 size: 16 residues. CDR1 LGHNA and CDR2 YNFKEQ come from the germline V gene. The DNA of the CDR3 is TGTGCCAGCAGCCATGTCCTAGCGGGAGAGGAAGAGACCCAGTACTTC. This translates into CASSHVLAGEEETQYF.

The chain couples TRBV7-2 to TRBJ1-2; D is uncertain. Germline CDR1 SGHTA, CDR2 FQGNSA. Trimming cost V 5 bases and J 8 bases, with 15 bases left between them. The CDR3 totals 13 residues. CDR3 in amino acids: CASSRQTPIGYTF. The CDR3 coding sequence is TGTGCCAGCAGCCGCCAGACCCCTATAGGCTACACCTTC.

The chain employs TRBV9 and TRBJ2-3; 7 bases match TRBD2. Germline CDR1 is SGDLS and CDR2 is YYNGEE. With 0 bases clipped from V and 7 bases from J, the junction kept 5 bases outside the gene matches. CDR3 length equals 14 residues. The DNA for the CDR3 is TGTGCCAGCAGCGTAGCCCCAGCGGGGAATACGCAGTATTTT. Its protein product is CASSVAPAGNTQYF.

The CDR3 is CATSDPSSPDFPFSSYNEQFF. The CDR3 coding sequence is TGTGCCACCAGTGATCCCTCTTCCCCTGACTTTCCATTCAGCTCCTACAATGAGCAGTTCTTC. V gene TRBV24-1 combines with J gene TRBJ2-1; D unresolved. V was clipped by 3 bases and J by 0 bases, with 26 bases between them. The CDR3 is 21 residues long. The germline V gene has CDR1 KGHDR and CDR2 SFDVKD.

This clonotype was observed a few times. This chain links TRBV28 with TRBJ2-7, with 10 bases aligning to TRBD2. Germline V gene lookup returns CDR1 MDHEN and CDR2 SYDVKM. The CDR3 consists of 16 residues. V dropped 1 base and J dropped 6; count of bases not matched to a gene: 9. The CDR3, as DNA: TGTGCCAGCAGTTTATCCGCGGGGCTAGCGGGAGCCGAGCAGTACTTC. Its translation: CASSLSAGLAGAEQYF.

This clonotype was detected only a few times. The chain recombines TRBV4-1 with TRBJ2-1, with D unclear. The length of the CDR3 is 13 residues. Germline V gene lookup returns CDR1 MGHRA and CDR2 YSYEKL. Trimming took 0 bases from V and 7 from J, leaving 7 bases between them. CDR3 sequence reads: CASSQDRFNEQFF. The CDR3 DNA follows: TGCGCCAGCAGCCAAGATCGGTTTAATGAGCAGTTCTTC.

Concerning this clonotype: One junction end disagrees with the germline gene, perhaps due to a read error. J is TRBJ1-1 and V is TRBV5-4; 7 bases agree with TRBD1. CDR1 and CDR2 from the germline V gene are SGHNT and YYREEE (reference sequence). CDR3 size: 14 residues. The CDR3 region has the DNA TGTGCCAGCAGCCCAGGACAGGTGAAGACTGAAGCTTTCTTT. Translation: CASSPGQVKTEAFF. Drawing the rest from reference TRBV5-4 and TRBJ1-1, the complete variable domain is ETGVTQSPTHLIKTRGQQVTLRCSSQSGHNTVSWYQQALGQGPQFIFQYYREEENGRGNFPPRFSGLQFPNYSSELNVNALELDDSALYLCASSPGQVKTEAFFGQGTRLTVV.

This clonotype was found a few times. V and J are TRBV7-9 and TRBJ2-3; D is unresolved. This CDR3 is built from 14 residues. Trimming removed 6 bases at V and 2 bases at J, with 12 bases between. The germline V gene encodes CDR1 SEHNR and CDR2 FQNEAQ (reference sequence). The CDR3 bases are TGTGCCAGCAGTGGGTTCTCCCCCACAGATACGCAGTATTTT. Translation gives CASSGFSPTDTQYF.

The chain couples TRBV9 to TRBJ2-5; a possible D gene is TRBD2 (6 bases). V was shortened by 3 bases and J by 0 bases, with 12 bases between the two germline ends. CDR3 length: 15 amino acids. Germline lookup yields CDR1 SGDLS and CDR2 YYNGEE. As DNA, the CDR3 is TGTGCCAGCAGCGGGAGGGACGCCGACCAAGAGACCCAGTACTTC. It is translated as CASSGRDADQETQYF.

The chain employs TRBV6-2 or TRBV6-3 and TRBJ2-7; possibly TRBD2 for D (6 bases). Trimming took 6 bases from V and 1 from J, leaving 13 bases between them. The length of the CDR3 is 14 residues. Germline CDR1 is MNHEY and CDR2 is SVGEGT. CDR3 nucleotide sequence: TGTGCCAGCAGCACGGGACTCAAATCCTACGAGCAGTACTTC. It yields the protein CASSTGLKSYEQYF.

This clonotype was seen more than once but under ten times. This chain uses TRBV3-1 with TRBJ1-1; D gene unclear. The germline gives CDR1 LGHDT, CDR2 YNNKEL (reference sequence). V was cut by 1 base and J by 1 base, with 7 bases left in between. The CDR3 covers 14 residues. The CDR3 sequence is CASSQAQRNTEAFF. The CDR3 DNA reads TGTGCCAGCAGCCAAGCGCAGAGGAACACTGAAGCTTTCTTT.

This clonotype has a handful of counts. This chain connects TRBV5-5 to TRBJ2-7, with 7 bases identical to TRBD1. J lost 2 bases, V lost 4 bases, and 12 bases had no gene match. This CDR3 spans 16 amino acids. Germline values: CDR1 SGHKS, CDR2 YYEKEE (reference sequence). CDR3 sequence: CASSPAGTVGAYEQYF. CDR3 in DNA: TGTGCCAGCAGCCCTGCCGGGACAGTGGGGGCCTACGAGCAGTACTTC.

CDR3: CASSSGAGHGELFF. CDR3 DNA sequence: TGTGCCAGCAGTTCCGGGGCCGGGCACGGGGAGCTGTTTTTT. The chain couples TRBV12-3 or TRBV12-4 to TRBJ2-2; D might be TRBD1 or TRBD2, each matching 5 bases. The CDR3 runs 14 residues. Trimming took off 4 bases at V and 7 bases at J, with 13 bases between the two ends.

This clonotype was picked up a small number of times. The chain is built from TRBV3-1 and TRBJ2-7; unclear D gene. Trimming removed 0 bases at V and 2 bases at J, with 8 bases between. This CDR3 spans 14 amino acids. CDR1 is LGHDT and CDR2 is YNNKEL in the germline V gene (reference sequence). As DNA, the CDR3 is TGTGCCAGCAGCCAAGATACGCTTCCCTACGAGCAGTACTTC. Its translation: CASSQDTLPYEQYF.